These 12 T cell receptor beta chains came from one sample sequenced in a study of regulatory T cells in long-lasting Graves disease. Investigators prepared the TCR beta libraries by applying iRepertoire HTBI primers and Arm-PCR of CDR3 regions. One entry per CDR3 protein, called by TCRdb with MiXCR from the multiplex PCR reads. The table has 300,000 to 400,000 distinct CDR3 sequences, about 20% seen once. Time point in this sample: persistent/refractory GD, antithyroid drugs over 5 years with positive TRAb. Following extraction of RNA from PBMCs, that RNA was used to make the TCR library. The sequencing used peripheral blood mononuclear cells (PBMCs), collected when the disease was refractory, from a patient treated with antithyroid drugs. These receptors were collected from a female donor with Graves disease.

This clonotype was seen at least ten times. The V and J genes are TRBV5-1 and TRBJ1-1, with 7 bases identical to TRBD1. CDR3 length equals 15 residues. Trimming removed 4 bases from V and 8 bases from J; junction bases left unmatched: 14. Germline CDR1 reads SGHRS; CDR2 reads YFSETQ. The CDR3 nucleotides are TGCGCCAGCAGCCAGGACGGGACAGACCTACAGGAAGCTTTCTTT. It yields the protein CASSQDGTDLQEAFF.

This clonotype was counted ten times or more. This chain connects TRBV6-2 or TRBV6-3 to TRBJ1-2, with TRBD1 matching over 7 bases. Germline trimming cut 6 bases from V and 12 bases from J; bases unmatched to any gene: 7. Per the germline V gene, CDR1 is MNHEY and CDR2 is SVGEGT. The CDR3 covers 11 residues. The CDR3 DNA reads as TGTGCCAGCAGCGCCGGGACAGTAAACACCTTC. It translates to CASSAGTVNTF.

This clonotype came up once. The V and J genes are TRBV19 and TRBJ2-2; 7 bases match TRBD1. The CDR3 sequence is 19 residues long. CDR1 is LNHDA and CDR2 is SQIVND in the germline V gene (reference sequence). V lost 8 bases and J lost 4; bases outside the gene matches: 22. The CDR3 spells CASSPQGYAWGGTTGELFF. The CDR3 DNA reads as TGTGCCAGTTCTCCACAGGGGTACGCTTGGGGCGGAACCACCGGGGAGCTGTTTTTT.

This clonotype was counted between two and nine times. The V gene is TRBV5-5, the J gene TRBJ1-6; D uncertain. The CDR3 runs 18 residues. Germline V lookup: CDR1 SGHKS, CDR2 YYEKEE (reference sequence). V gave up 0 bases and J gave up 0 bases, with 13 bases separating them. The CDR3 nucleotides read TGTGCCAGCAGCTTGGTAGCGGCAGCTAGCTCCTATAATTCACCCCTCCACTTT. Amino acid sequence: CASSLVAAASSYNSPLHF. The variable domain in full, with the rest retrieved from reference TRBV5-5 and TRBJ1-6, is DAGVTQSPTHLIKTRGQQVTLRCSPISGHKSVSWYQQVLGQGPQFIFQYYEKEERGRGNFPDRFSARQFPNYSSELNVNALLLGDSALYLCASSLVAAASSYNSPLHFGNGTRLTVT.

This clonotype was picked up many times. J is TRBJ2-5 and V is TRBV3-1, with D uncertain. Germline V CDR1 and CDR2: LGHDT, YNNKEL (reference sequence). V was pared by 3 bases and J by 4 bases, with 6 bases between. This CDR3 contains 12 residues. CDR3 amino acids: CASSQLGETQYF. The DNA of the CDR3 is TGTGCCAGCAGCCAGTTAGGAGAGACCCAGTACTTC.

This clonotype was seen repeatedly, ten times or more. The chain recombines TRBV6-1 with TRBJ1-2; weak D call: TRBD1 (6 bases). Trimming pared 6 bases from V and 8 bases from J, leaving 19 bases between. Germline CDR1 reads MNHNS; CDR2 reads SASEGT. The CDR3 runs to 14 residues. CDR3 loop: CASSFDRSTRGYTF. DNA for the CDR3: TGTGCCAGCAGCTTCGACAGGTCGACTAGGGGCTACACCTTC.

This clonotype was detected ten times or more. This chain links TRBV28 with TRBJ2-5, with 7 bases that match TRBD1. After removal of 5 bases from V and 5 bases from J, the junction contained 8 bases not matched to a gene. Per the germline V gene, CDR1 is MDHEN and CDR2 is SYDVKM. The CDR3 loop spans 14 amino acids. The CDR3 DNA reads as TGTGCCAGCAGTCGGGGACAGCTCCGCGAGACCCAGTACTTC. It specifies CASSRGQLRETQYF.

This clonotype was observed a single time. This chain uses TRBV30 with TRBJ1-2, with 9 positions matching TRBD1. The CDR3 has 15 residues. Per germline, CDR1 GTSNPN and CDR2 SVGIG (reference sequence). Germline trimming cut 5 bases from V and 0 bases from J; bases unmatched to any gene: 7. CDR3 nucleotide sequence: TGTGCCTGGGTGGGGACAGGGCGGACTAACTATGGCTACACCTTC. As protein: CAWVGTGRTNYGYTF.

Many counts were recorded for this clonotype. The chain couples TRBV28 to TRBJ2-7; no reliable D call. The CDR3 runs to 14 residues. Germline CDR1 MDHEN, CDR2 SYDVKM. Trimming left V 7 bases short and J 0 bases short, with 13 bases between. CDR3 residues: CASTRPMSSYEQYF. The CDR3 DNA reads TGTGCCAGCACTAGGCCGATGAGCTCCTACGAGCAGTACTTC.

This clonotype showed up just a few times. The chain joins TRBV27 to TRBJ2-7, with TRBD2 identical over 10 bases. Looked up from germline, CDR1 is MNHEY and CDR2 is SMNVEV (reference sequence). Germline trimming cut 4 bases from V and 2 bases from J; bases unmatched to any gene: 5. The CDR3 spans 15 residues. The CDR3 bases are TGTGCCAGCAGTTCTACTAGCGGGATCCCCTACGAGCAGTACTTC. Translating gives CASSSTSGIPYEQYF.

This chain connects TRBV19 to TRBJ2-2; 7 bases are shared with TRBD2. Germline-derived CDR1 and CDR2 are LNHDA and SQIVND (reference sequence). The CDR3 has 14 residues. The junction had 3 bases not matched to a gene; V was cut back by 2 bases and J by 6 bases. The chain's CDR3 is CASSIREGPGELFF. CDR3 DNA: TGTGCCAGTAGTATAAGGGAGGGCCCCGGGGAGCTGTTTTTT. The full variable domain, completed using reference TRBV19 and TRBJ2-2, is DGGITQSPKYLFRKEGQNVTLSCEQNLNHDAMYWYRQDPGQGLRLIYYSQIVNDFQKGDIAEGYSVSREKKESFPLTVTSAQKNPTAFYLCASSIREGPGELFFGEGSRLTVL.

This clonotype was detected a few times. This chain joins TRBV27 and TRBJ2-2, with 15 bases that match TRBD2. Trimming at V came to 4 bases and at J to 0 bases, leaving 12 bases not matched to a gene. The CDR3 extends over 21 amino acids. CDR1 MNHEY and CDR2 SMNVEV come from the germline V gene (reference sequence). The CDR3, as DNA: TGTGCCAGCAGTTCCACCCTCTGGACTAGCGGGGGGGCCGCGAACACCGGGGAGCTGTTTTTT. This encodes CASSSTLWTSGGAANTGELFF.